This T cell receptor (beta chain) appears in the sequencing data of a study of control samples from healthy donors and cancer patients. Clones were read by immunoSEQ multiplex PCR, and TCRdb kept only the in-frame ones, dropping some. The sample gives 40,000 to 50,000 clones, about 93% of which show up once; roughly a quarter is in the top ten. Germline values: CDR1 KGHSH, CDR2 LQKENI. V was pared by 1 base and J by 6 bases, with 10 bases between. CDR3 length: 13 residues. The chain recombines TRBV18 with TRBJ2-7; possibly TRBD1 for D (5 bases). The sequence derives from a woman in her fifties or sixties with head and neck cancer. The specimen was PBMCs. The DNA of the CDR3 is TGTGCCAGCTCACCACTAGGGGCACTCGAGCAGTACTTC. Translated, it gives CASSPLGALEQYF.